This T cell receptor (beta chain) was sequenced during a study of blood T cells in healthy people across ages. Concerning this clonotype: Its antigen is currently unknown.

Isolated per sample were at least 6 million PBMCs. Findings and limits, study-wide: Naive and antigen-experienced cells were not separated, limiting conclusive comparison. Estimated diversity across one million T cells was deemed an underestimate.

Combining a sample-barcoded 5' primer with a J-beta primer mix, a second PCR ran for roughly 7 to 11 cycles. Each cDNA molecule, via a template-switch adaptor with 12 random nucleotides, was tagged. TCRdb re-called the 5' RACE reads through MiXCR, storing one row per CDR3 protein. The sample has roughly 700,000 distinct CDR3 sequences; approximately 50% are singletons. V shed 8 bases, J shed 14 bases, and the junction held 7 bases outside the gene matches. The CDR3 loop spans 10 amino acids. The germline CDR1 and CDR2 sequences are MNHEY and SVGAGI. V and J are TRBV6-5 and TRBJ2-3, with 7 bases fitting TRBD2. The origin of this receptor is a woman aged 55 to 70 in good health. Sequencing was done on a sample of blood. The CDR3 coding sequence is TGTGCCAGCCGGGACTATAGGTGGTATTTT. Protein: CASRDYRWYF.